The rows below give T cell receptor beta chains drawn from one sample of a study of technical replicates of blood from a few donors. Here immunoSEQ multiplex PCR was the method, and the copy in TCRdb shows in-frame clones only, minus some. The sample has tens of thousands of clones; just over 90% are singletons. The sequencing input was T cells isolated from PBMCs. Receptors originate from a human donor in good health. CDR3s include the opening cysteine and the closing phenylalanine or tryptophan. The order of the fields is J gene, V gene, CDR3 protein.

J: TRBJ2-2
V: TRBV27
CDR3: CASSLIDSWTGELFF

J: TRBJ2-7
V: TRBV6-5
CDR3: CATQTGAISYEQYF

J: TRBJ2-1
V: TRBV6-5
CDR3: CASVAGGLQFF

J: TRBJ2-2
V: TRBV28
CDR3: CASSLPGLAKGTRELFF

J: TRBJ1-1
V: TRBV27
CDR3: CASSLFKGTVGAFF

J: TRBJ2-7
V: TRBV18
CDR3: CASSPSSWEQYF

J: TRBJ1-1
V: TRBV7-9
CDR3: CASSLGFSAGPNTEAFF

J: TRBJ2-3
V: TRBV4-1
CDR3: CASSPVTRDTQYF

J: TRBJ2-7
V: TRBV5-8
CDR3: CASSWADSSYEQYF

J: TRBJ1-2
V: TRBV28
CDR3: CASSLNRGYTF

J: TRBJ1-2
V: TRBV30
CDR3: CAWSAVDMRYTF

J: TRBJ2-1
V: TRBV5-5
CDR3: CASSAGLSSYNEQFF

J: TRBJ2-7
V: TRBV5-1
CDR3: CASSLGTGQYEQYF

J: TRBJ2-7
V: TRBV27
CDR3: CASSLFPPAPSTSYEQYF

J: TRBJ1-4
V: TRBV7-9
CDR3: CASEGTGIEKLFF

J: TRBJ1-2
V: TRBV28
CDR3: CASSKQGVGGYTF

J: TRBJ2-1
V: TRBV19
CDR3: CASSTHLGVSYNEQFF

J: TRBJ1-3
V: TRBV6-5
CDR3: CASSYSSRASGNTIYF

J: TRBJ2-5
V: TRBV7-9
CDR3: CASSSDPGLAGVVNFAQYF

J: TRBJ2-2
V: TRBV28
CDR3: CASSLRGLAVNTGELFF

J: TRBJ1-2
V: TRBV27
CDR3: CASSPGASYGYTF

J: TRBJ2-7
V: TRBV19
CDR3: CASSPSGTASSYEQYF

J: TRBJ2-1
V: TRBV27
CDR3: CASSAGSYNEQFF

J: TRBJ2-5
V: TRBV11-2
CDR3: CASSQGTSGRETQYF

J: TRBJ2-1
V: TRBV29-1
CDR3: CSVVSVKYNEQFF

J: TRBJ2-7
V: TRBV25-1
CDR3: CASSEAGSSYEQYF

J: TRBJ2-1
V: TRBV29-1
CDR3: CSVRDRGLLDEQFF

J: TRBJ2-1
V: TRBV6-1
CDR3: CASTSKGVSEQFF

J: TRBJ1-1
V: TRBV6-1
CDR3: CASSERVNTEAFF

J: TRBJ2-5
V: TRBV5-4
CDR3: CASSPPGRVKETQYF

J: TRBJ2-1
V: TRBV30
CDR3: CAWGKAGGSNEQFF

J: TRBJ2-5
V: TRBV7-2
CDR3: CASSLELAGETQYF

J: TRBJ1-1
V: TRBV27
CDR3: CATRKTEGAEAFF

J: TRBJ1-4
V: TRBV6-1
CDR3: CASSSAGLQEKLFF

J: TRBJ2-7
V: TRBV15
CDR3: CATSRGAGHEQYF

J: TRBJ2-1
V: TRBV5-1
CDR3: CASYPSGGADEQFF

J: TRBJ1-1
V: TRBV2
CDR3: CASSGFRDSRDSGTEAFF

J: TRBJ1-1
V: TRBV19
CDR3: CASSLSGNTEAFF

J: TRBJ2-5
V: TRBV10-3
CDR3: CAIRTAGVETQYF

J: TRBJ2-2
V: TRBV6-1
CDR3: CASSPLNTGELFF